This TCR beta chain appears in the sequencing data of a study of cytomegalovirus exposure and HLA in healthy donors. Primers for the PCR totalled 60 Vbeta and 13 Jbeta. Measured with immunoSEQ multiplex PCR; TCRdb has only the in-frame clones, and not every one. The data hold under 150,000 clones, with roughly 9% observed a single time. The CDR3 is 14 amino acids. V gave up 4 bases and J gave up 6 bases, with 14 bases separating them. The germline V gene has CDR1 SGHRS and CDR2 YFSETQ. The receptor's source is a woman aged 40 to 50 in good health and CMV-seropositive. V is TRBV5-1 and J is TRBJ2-1; D gene uncertain. The sequencing sample was made of PBMCs. In DNA, the CDR3 is TGCGCCAGCAGCCTTGGCCCCAGTTCCAATGAGCAGTTCTTC. Amino acids: CASSLGPSSNEQFF.